The clone carrying this T cell receptor (beta chain) was detected once. Its antigen is unidentified. TCRdb's copy holds only in-frame clones and misses some; the assay was immunoSEQ multiplex PCR. The repertoire holds around 140,000 clones, with almost 95% as singletons. Germline CDR1 and CDR2: SGHAT and FQNNGV. This CDR3 contains 14 residues. The V and J ends lost 5 bases and 2 bases respectively, with 13 bases between them. Combined were second doses at about 4 or about 12 weeks. This sample is part of a study of T cell responses to AZD1222 COVID-19 vaccine. Study outcomes and limitations: Of the AZD1222 recipients, only 5 or 6 were seropositive at baseline. Regions left unmutated in variants are reportedly the target of nearly half of spike-specific TCRs.

The chain recombines TRBV11-2 with TRBJ2-7; D ambiguous. The receptor was isolated from an adult who received the AZD1222 COVID-19 vaccine. The source was peripheral blood, collected 28 days after the second AZD1222 dose. CDR3 sequence (DNA): TGTGCCAGCAGCCGACTGGACGGAGCCTACGAGCAGTACTTC. Translated, it gives CASSRLDGAYEQYF. Full variable domain (remainder filled in from reference TRBV11-2 and TRBJ2-7): EAGVAQSPRYKIIEKRQSVAFWCNPISGHATLYWYQQILGQGPKLLIQFQNNGVVDDSQLPKDRFSAERLKGVDSTLKIQPAKLEDSAVYLCASSRLDGAYEQYFGPGTRLTVT.